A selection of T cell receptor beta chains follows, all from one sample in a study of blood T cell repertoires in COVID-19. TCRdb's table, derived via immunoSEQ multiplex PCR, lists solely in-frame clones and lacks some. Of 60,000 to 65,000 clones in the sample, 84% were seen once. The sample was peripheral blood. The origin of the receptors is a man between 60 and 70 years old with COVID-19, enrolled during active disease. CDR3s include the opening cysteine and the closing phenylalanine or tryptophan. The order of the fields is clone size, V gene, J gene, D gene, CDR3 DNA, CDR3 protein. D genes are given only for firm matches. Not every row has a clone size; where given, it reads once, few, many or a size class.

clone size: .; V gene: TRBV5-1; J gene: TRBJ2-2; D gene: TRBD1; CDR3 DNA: TGCGCCAGCAGCGACGGACAGGGGTCCACCGGGGAGCTGTTTTTT; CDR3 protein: CASSDGQGSTGELFF
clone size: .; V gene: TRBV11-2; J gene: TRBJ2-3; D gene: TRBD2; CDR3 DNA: TGTGCCAGCAGCTTAACCCTAGCGGGAGTAGATAGGGAGTATTTT; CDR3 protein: CASSLTLAGVDREYF
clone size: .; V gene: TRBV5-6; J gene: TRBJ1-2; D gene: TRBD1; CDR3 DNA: TGTGCCAGCAGCCGGACGACAGGGGTGAACTATGGCTACACCTTC; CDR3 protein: CASSRTTGVNYGYTF
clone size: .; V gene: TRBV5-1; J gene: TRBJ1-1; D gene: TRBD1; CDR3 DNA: TGCGCCAGCAGCACCGACAGGGGGCTGACTTTCGACACTGAAGCTTTCTTT; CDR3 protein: CASSTDRGLTFDTEAFF
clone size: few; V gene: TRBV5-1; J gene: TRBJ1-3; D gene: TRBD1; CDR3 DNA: TGCGCCAGCAAAACCGGGACAGCCCTTAGCTCTGGAAACACCATATATTTT; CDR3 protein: CASKTGTALSSGNTIYF
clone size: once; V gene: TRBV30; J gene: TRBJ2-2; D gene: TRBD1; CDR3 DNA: TGTGCCTGGAGTGTAAAGGGGGCCACCGGGGAGCTGTTTTTT; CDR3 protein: CAWSVKGATGELFF
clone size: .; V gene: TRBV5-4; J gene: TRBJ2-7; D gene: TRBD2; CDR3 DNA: TGTGCCAGCAGCTTGGACGGCGGGGGGACCCCCTACGAGCAGTACTTC; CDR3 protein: CASSLDGGGTPYEQYF
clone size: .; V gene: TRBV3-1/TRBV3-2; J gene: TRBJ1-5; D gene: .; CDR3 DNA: TGTGCCAGCAGCCAAGATGGGGAGGGGTTTAATCAGCCCCAGCATTTT; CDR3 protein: CASSQDGEGFNQPQHF
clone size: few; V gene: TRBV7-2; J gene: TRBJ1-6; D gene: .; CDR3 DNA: TGTGCCAGCAGCTTAATCACGGGGAATTCACCCCTCCACTTT; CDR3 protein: CASSLITGNSPLHF
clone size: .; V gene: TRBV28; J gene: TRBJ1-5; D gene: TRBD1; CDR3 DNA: TGTGCCAGCATCGACAGGGTCTATAGCAATCAGCCCCAGCATTTT; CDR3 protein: CASIDRVYSNQPQHF
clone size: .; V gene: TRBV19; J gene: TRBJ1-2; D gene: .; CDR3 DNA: TGTGCCAGTGCCGGAGCCCGGGGTGACTTTGGCTACACCTTC; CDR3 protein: CASAGARGDFGYTF
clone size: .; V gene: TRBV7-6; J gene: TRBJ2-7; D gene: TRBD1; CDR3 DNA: TGTGCCAGCAGCTTAGGGGGACAGGCGACCTACGAGCAGTACTTC; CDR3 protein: CASSLGGQATYEQYF
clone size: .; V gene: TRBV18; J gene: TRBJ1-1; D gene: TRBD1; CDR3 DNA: TGTGCCAGCTCAGTTGGACAGGGAATGAACACTGAAGCTTTCTTT; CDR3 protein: CASSVGQGMNTEAFF
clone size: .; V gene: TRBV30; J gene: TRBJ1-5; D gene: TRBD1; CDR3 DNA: TGTGCCTGGAGGGGACAGGGAGGGAATCAGCCCCAGCATTTT; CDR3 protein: CAWRGQGGNQPQHF
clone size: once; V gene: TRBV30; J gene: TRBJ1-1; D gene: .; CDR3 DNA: TGTGCCTGGAATCGAGGGAACACTGAAGCTTTCTTT; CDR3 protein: CAWNRGNTEAFF
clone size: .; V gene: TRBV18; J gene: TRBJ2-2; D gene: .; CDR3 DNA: TGTGCCAGCTCCGTACCCGGCGGGGAGCTGTTTTTT; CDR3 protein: CASSVPGGELFF
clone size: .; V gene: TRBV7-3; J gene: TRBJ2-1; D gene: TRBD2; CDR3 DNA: TGTGCCAGCAGCCCCGCCGGCGGGGGACACAATGAGCAGTTCTTC; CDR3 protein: CASSPAGGGHNEQFF
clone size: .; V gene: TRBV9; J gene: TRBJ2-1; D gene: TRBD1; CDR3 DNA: TGTGCCAGCAGCGCGGGACAGGGGGCCTACAATGAGCAGTTCTTC; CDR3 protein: CASSAGQGAYNEQFF
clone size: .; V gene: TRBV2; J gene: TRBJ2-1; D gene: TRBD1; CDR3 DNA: TGTGCCAGCAGTGACGCAGGGGGCGTCCTCAATGAGCAGTTCTTC; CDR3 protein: CASSDAGGVLNEQFF
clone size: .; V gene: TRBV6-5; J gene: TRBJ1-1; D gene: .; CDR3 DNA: TGTGCCAGCAGTTACTCGAGGGTAAACACTGAAGCTTTCTTT; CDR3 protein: CASSYSRVNTEAFF
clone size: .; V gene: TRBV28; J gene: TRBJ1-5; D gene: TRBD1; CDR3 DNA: TGTGCCAGCAGTGGACAGGACCTACGGCCCCAGCATTTT; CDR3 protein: CASSGQDLRPQHF
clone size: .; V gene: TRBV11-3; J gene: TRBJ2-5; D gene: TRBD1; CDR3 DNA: TGTGCCAGCAGCTTATCCCTCGACAGGGCTATACAAGAGACCCAGTACTTC; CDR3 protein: CASSLSLDRAIQETQYF